One and the same sample provided the 22 T cell receptor beta chains below, sequenced in a study of ipilimumab plus nivolumab after autologous stem cell transplantation. Here immunoSEQ multiplex PCR was the method, and the copy in TCRdb shows in-frame clones only, minus some. The sample consists of more than 15,000 clones, about 80% of them appearing once. The sample was PBMCs, taken in a trial of ipilimumab plus nivolumab as post-transplant consolidation. Receptors originate from a male donor with diffuse large B-cell lymphoma.

The chain links TRBV6-5 to TRBJ2-5, with D tentatively TRBD1 or TRBD2 (5 bases each). There are 12 residues in the CDR3. Germline CDR1 MNHEY, CDR2 SVGAGI. V lost 2 bases and J 8 bases, leaving 9 bases between the germline ends. The CDR3 coding sequence is TGTGCCAGCAGTTACCGAGGGGAAACCCAGTACTTC. Its protein is CASSYRGETQYF.

The chain carries TRBV11-3 and TRBJ2-2, with 11 bases aligning to TRBD2. V shed 1 base, J shed 9 bases, and the junction held 10 bases outside the gene matches. There are 17 residues in the CDR3. Germline V gene sequence: CDR1 SGHNT, CDR2 YENEEA. The chain's CDR3 is CASSLVSASGGRRELFF. The DNA of the CDR3 is TGTGCCAGCAGCTTAGTCTCGGCTAGCGGGGGGCGCAGGGAGCTGTTTTTT.

This chain uses TRBV5-1 with TRBJ2-1; D might be TRBD1 (5 bases). CDR1 and CDR2 (germline): SGHRS, YFSETQ. Between the trimmed V and J ends, which lost 4 bases and 8 bases, there was a span of 16 bases. The CDR3 contains 14 residues. The CDR3 bases are TGCGCCAGCAGCCAGTCTCAGGGATGGTATGAGCAGTTCTTC. This sequence encodes CASSQSQGWYEQFF.

V and J are TRBV7-9 and TRBJ1-2; a possible D gene is TRBD1 (5 bases). V lost 1 base and J lost 3, with 9 bases in between. The CDR3 length is 14 residues. Germline-derived CDR1 and CDR2 are SEHNR and FQNEAQ (reference sequence). The CDR3: CASSLGTGHYGYTF. CDR3 nucleotide sequence: TGTGCCAGCAGCTTAGGTACAGGACACTATGGCTACACCTTC.

The chain couples TRBV7-9 to TRBJ2-4, with D unclear. The CDR3 contains 14 residues. Germline CDR1 is SEHNR and CDR2 is FQNEAQ (reference sequence). The ends were cut back, 6 bases at V and 1 base at J, with 10 bases in the middle. In DNA, the CDR3 is TGTGCCAGCAGTCCGGGCATGGCCAAAAACATTCAGTACTTC. Translating gives CASSPGMAKNIQYF.

V is TRBV18 and J is TRBJ2-3; D unclear. This CDR3 has 15 amino acids. V lost 3 bases, J lost 5 bases, and 15 bases lay in between. In germline, CDR1 is KGHSH, CDR2 LQKENI. The DNA for the CDR3 is TGTGCCAGCTCACCCCAACCAATTCACAAAGATACGCAGTATTTT. Translation: CASSPQPIHKDTQYF.

This chain links TRBV19 with TRBJ2-3; D remains unclear. Between the trimmed V and J ends, which lost 2 bases and 4 bases, there was a span of 7 bases. The CDR3 is made up of 13 amino acids. CDR1 is LNHDA, CDR2 SQIVND, per germline (reference sequence). DNA for the CDR3: TGTGCCAGTAGTATATCCCCCTCAGATACGCAGTATTTT. The encoded protein is CASSISPSDTQYF.

The genes are TRBV5-1 and TRBJ2-1, with 8 bases lining up with TRBD2. Germline V lookup: CDR1 SGHRS, CDR2 YFSETQ. Trimming removed 3 bases from V and 2 bases from J; junction bases left unmatched: 10. The CDR3 has 17 residues. The CDR3 reads CASSSQVGRGAYNEQFF. For the CDR3, the DNA is TGCGCCAGCAGCTCCCAAGTTGGGCGGGGGGCCTACAATGAGCAGTTCTTC. Full variable domain (missing parts from reference TRBV5-1 and TRBJ2-1): KAGVTQTPRYLIKTRGQQVTLSCSPISGHRSVSWYQQTPGQGLQFLFEYFSETQRNKGNFPGRFSGRQFSNSRSEMNVSTLELGDSALYLCASSSQVGRGAYNEQFFGPGTRLTVL.

The rearrangement uses TRBV19 and TRBJ1-6, with D perhaps matching TRBD1 (6 bases). V lost 4 bases and J 1 base, leaving 8 bases between the germline ends. The germline V gene has CDR1 LNHDA and CDR2 SQIVND (reference sequence). The CDR3 is 15 residues long. CDR3 protein: CASSNDRSYNSPLHF. The CDR3 bases are TGTGCCAGTAGTAATGACAGGTCCTATAATTCACCCCTCCACTTT.

The gene calls are TRBV11-3 and TRBJ2-1, with D unresolved. V lost 3 bases, J lost 0 bases, and 9 bases lay in between. Germline loops: CDR1 SGHNT, CDR2 YENEEA. The CDR3 has 15 residues. CDR3 in DNA: TGTGCCAGCAGCTTTAGGCAGAGCTCCTACAATGAGCAGTTCTTC. Translation: CASSFRQSSYNEQFF.

The rearrangement links TRBV7-6 to TRBJ1-6; possibly TRBD1 for D (5 bases). Trimming pared 4 bases from V and 8 bases from J, leaving 21 bases between. CDR1 is SGHVS and CDR2 is FNYEAQ in the germline V gene. The CDR3 runs to 17 residues. The CDR3 DNA reads TGTGCCAGCAGCTCCAGTCCCCGGGGGTATTACGATTCACCCCTCCACTTT. Residues: CASSSSPRGYYDSPLHF.

The chain has TRBV2 and TRBJ2-5; 10 nucleotides align to TRBD2. The CDR3 extends over 14 amino acids. V dropped 4 bases and J dropped 5; count of bases not matched to a gene: 4. The germline CDR1 and CDR2 sequences are SNHLY and FYNNEI. CDR3 in DNA: TGTGCCAGCAGTGGAGCGGGGGGGCTCGAGACCCAGTACTTC. It yields the protein CASSGAGGLETQYF.

In DNA form, the CDR3 reads TGTGCCAGCAGCTCGCCCCTTAAACCAGATACGCAGTATTTT. It is translated as CASSSPLKPDTQYF. The chain has TRBV7-2 and TRBJ2-3; D remains ambiguous. This CDR3 contains 14 residues. Trimming removed 4 bases from V and 4 bases from J, with 12 bases in between. From germline, CDR1 is SGHTA and CDR2 FQGNSA.

The genes are TRBV6-5 and TRBJ1-2; no clear D. The V and J ends lost 5 bases and 3 bases respectively, with 10 bases between them. The germline V gene encodes CDR1 MNHEY and CDR2 SVGAGI. The CDR3 consists of 13 residues. The CDR3 sequence is CASSELAYYGYTF. CDR3 sequence (DNA): TGTGCCAGCAGTGAACTTGCCTACTATGGCTACACCTTC.

This clone was seen once. This rearrangement joins TRBV6-5 to TRBJ1-2; weak D call: TRBD1 (6 bases). Germline CDR1 and CDR2: MNHEY and SVGAGI. V was shortened by 7 bases and J by 7 bases, with 19 bases between the two germline ends. This CDR3 is 14 amino acids long. CDR3 nucleotides: TGTGCCAGCACCCCCAGGCGGGGGGCGGGTGGCTACACCTTC. As protein: CASTPRRGAGGYTF.

The chain couples TRBV12-5 to TRBJ2-1; weak D call: TRBD2 (6 bases). The CDR3 has 13 residues. CDR1 and CDR2 (germline): LGHNT, FRNRAP. The V gene lost 6 bases and the J gene lost 7 bases, with 13 bases spanning the gap. This CDR3 reads CASGRDFLNEQFF. The CDR3 nucleotides are TGTGCTAGTGGCCGGGACTTTTTGAATGAGCAGTTCTTC. Combining the CDR3 with reference TRBV12-5 and TRBJ2-1 gives the whole variable domain DARVTQTPRHKVTEMGQEVTMRCQPILGHNTVFWYRQTMMQGLELLAYFRNRAPLDDSGMPKDRFSAEMPDATLATLKIQPSEPRDSAVYFCASGRDFLNEQFFGPGTRLTVL.

This chain uses TRBV4-3 with TRBJ2-3; a possible D gene is TRBD2 (5 bases). Between the trimmed V and J ends, which lost 2 bases and 6 bases, there was a span of 9 bases. Germline loops: CDR1 LGHNA, CDR2 YSLEER. The CDR3 extends over 13 amino acids. The CDR3 here is CASSQMRGDTQYF. The CDR3 nucleotides are TGCGCCAGCAGCCAAATGAGAGGGGATACGCAGTATTTT.

The chain is built from TRBV5-1 and TRBJ2-7; D is ambiguous. This CDR3 is 15 amino acids long. Between the trimmed V and J ends, which lost 4 bases and 2 bases, there was a span of 16 bases. CDR1 is SGHRS, CDR2 YFSETQ, per germline. CDR3 in DNA: TGCGCCAGCAGCGAAGCTCCAATCTCTCCCTACGAGCAGTACTTC. Protein product: CASSEAPISPYEQYF.

The chain carries TRBV11-3 and TRBJ2-2; D perhaps matches TRBD2 (5 bases). Trimming removed 5 bases from V and 1 base from J, with 11 bases in between. The germline V gene encodes CDR1 SGHNT and CDR2 YENEEA. The CDR3 loop spans 15 amino acids. CDR3 loop: CASSLPGRNTGELFF. The CDR3 coding sequence is TGTGCCAGCAGCCTCCCGGGGAGGAACACCGGGGAGCTGTTTTTT. The whole variable domain, filled in from reference TRBV11-3 and TRBJ2-2, reads EAGVVQSPRYKIIEKKQPVAFWCNPISGHNTLYWYLQNLGQGPELLIRYENEEAVDDSQLPKDRFSAERLKGVDSTLKIQPAELGDSAVYLCASSLPGRNTGELFFGEGSRLTVL.

The V and J genes are TRBV4-3 and TRBJ1-3; unclear D gene. V lost 1 base and J lost 3, with 10 bases in between. Per the germline V gene, CDR1 is LGHNA and CDR2 is YSLEER. The CDR3 totals 15 residues. This CDR3 reads CASSQANSLGNTIYF. Written as DNA, the CDR3 is TGCGCCAGCAGCCAAGCGAACTCCCTTGGAAACACCATATATTTT.

In this sample, this clone turned up a few times. The CDR3 spells CASSPRGGRNYGYTF. As DNA, the CDR3 is TGTGCCAGCAGCCCCAGGGGGGGACGGAACTATGGCTACACCTTC. V usage is TRBV11-2 and J usage is TRBJ1-2, with 7 nucleotides matching TRBD1. Per germline, CDR1 SGHAT and CDR2 FQNNGV. Germline trimming cut 5 bases from V and 2 bases from J; bases unmatched to any gene: 8. The CDR3 consists of 15 residues.

The V gene is TRBV10-1, the J gene TRBJ2-1; D is unclear. Between the trimmed V and J ends, which lost 4 bases and 3 bases, there was a span of 7 bases. Germline V gene data show CDR1 as WNHNN and CDR2 as SYGVQD (reference sequence). CDR3 size: 13 residues. The CDR3 region is CASSAKGYNEQFF. The CDR3 nucleotides are TGCGCCAGCAGTGCAAAGGGCTACAATGAGCAGTTCTTC.